The 20 T cell receptor beta chains below were found in one sample sequenced in a study of T cells after posttransplantation cyclophosphamide. The data were produced by immunoSEQ multiplex PCR, yet TCRdb's version contains in-frame clones alone and is incomplete. The sample yields about 22,000 clones, about 76% seen once. The sequenced material came from memory CD4+ T cells sorted from PBMCs. These receptors were taken from a woman aged 55-69 years in good health, CMV-negative, and a related stem cell transplant donor.

This clone is categorized as medium-sized (0.01 to 0.1%). J is TRBJ2-7 and V is TRBV27; a weak D match, TRBD2 (6 bases). V lost 7 bases and J 0 bases, leaving 13 bases between the germline ends. This CDR3 has 14 amino acids. Germline V CDR1 and CDR2: MNHEY, SMNVEV (reference sequence). CDR3 nucleotides: TGTGCCAGCAAGCTAGCGTCGAGCTCCTACGAGCAGTACTTC. It is translated as CASKLASSSYEQYF.

This clone occurred a few times. The chain joins TRBV7-2 to TRBJ2-4, with a tentative D call TRBD1 (5 bases). Germline V lookup: CDR1 SGHTA, CDR2 FQGNSA. The CDR3 loop spans 16 amino acids. Trimming took off 2 bases at V and 0 bases at J, with 11 bases between the two ends. DNA for the CDR3: TGTGCCAGCAGCTTAATACAGGACCTAGCCAAAAACATTCAGTACTTC. Encoded protein: CASSLIQDLAKNIQYF.

The chain recombines TRBV7-3 with TRBJ1-2; D perhaps matches TRBD1 (6 bases). The germline V and J ends were trimmed by 4 bases and 9 bases, with 18 bases remaining between them. CDR1 and CDR2 (germline): SGHTA, FQGTGA. The CDR3 length is 14 residues. CDR3 nucleotide sequence: TGTGCCAGCAGCTCTAACAGGGAAGTTAATAGCTACACCTTC. Its translation: CASSSNREVNSYTF.

Remarks on this clone: At one end the junction does not follow the germline gene, possibly because of a read error. V usage is TRBV7-2 and J usage is TRBJ1-5, with D unresolved. The CDR3 is 14 residues long. Germline V lookup: CDR1 SGHTA, CDR2 FQGNSA. The CDR3 sequence: CASSSPGSSQPQHF. The DNA for the CDR3 is TGTGCCAGCAGCTCGCCGGGGAGCAGTCAGCCCCAGCATTTT. The whole variable domain, remainder taken from reference TRBV7-2 and TRBJ1-5, is GAGVSQSPSNKVTEKGKDVELRCDPISGHTALYWYRQSLGQGLEFLIYFQGNSAPDKSGLPSDRFSAERTGGSVSTLTIQRTQQEDSAVYLCASSSPGSSQPQHFGDGTRLSIL.

The chain recombines TRBV7-8 with TRBJ2-7; the match to TRBD1 covers 9 bases. The CDR3 spans 13 residues. V shed 2 bases, J shed 5 bases, and the junction held 1 base outside the gene matches. Germline V lookup: CDR1 SGHVS, CDR2 FQNEAQ. CDR3 bases: TGTGCCAGCAGCTTAACAGGGGGCAACGAGCAGTACTTC. It yields the protein CASSLTGGNEQYF. The whole variable domain, filled in from reference TRBV7-8 and TRBJ2-7, reads GAGVSQSPRYKVAKRGQDVALRCDPISGHVSLFWYQQALGQGPEFLTYFQNEAQLDKSGLPSDRFFAERPEGSVSTLKIQRTQQEDSAVYLCASSLTGGNEQYFGPGTRLTVT.

The gene calls are TRBV7-6 and TRBJ1-1; D remains unclear. V dropped 1 base and J dropped 1 base, with 7 bases sitting between them. The CDR3 has 14 amino acids. Germline V lookup: CDR1 SGHVS, CDR2 FNYEAQ. This chain's CDR3 is CASSLVAGNTEAFF. Written as DNA, the CDR3 is TGTGCCAGCAGCTTAGTTGCAGGGAACACTGAAGCTTTCTTT.

The chain uses TRBV15 and TRBJ1-5; maybe TRBD1 (6 bases). The CDR3 is 15 amino acids. Germline loops: CDR1 LNHNV, CDR2 YYDKDF (reference sequence). Trimming pared 0 bases from V and 7 bases from J, leaving 13 bases between. Here the CDR3 DNA reads TGTGCCACCAGCAGAGATACAGGGTTATACCAGCCCCAGCATTTT. It encodes CATSRDTGLYQPQHF.

In its sample, this clone was seen a few times. V usage is TRBV11-2 and J usage is TRBJ1-1; 9 bases match TRBD1. CDR3 length equals 18 residues. The germline gives CDR1 SGHAT, CDR2 FQNNGV. The V gene end was trimmed by 4 bases and the J gene end by 8 bases; junction bases not matched to a gene: 20. The CDR3 spells CASSYAVGLQGADGEAFF. CDR3 nucleotides: TGTGCCAGCAGCTACGCGGTTGGCCTACAGGGGGCTGACGGGGAAGCTTTCTTT.

The chain links TRBV9 to TRBJ2-3; D call uncertain. V was cut by 0 bases and J by 5 bases, with 10 bases left in between. The germline V gene has CDR1 SGDLS and CDR2 YYNGEE. The CDR3 length is 14 residues. CDR3 nucleotide sequence: TGTGCCAGCAGCGTAGCAGGTTTTCAAGATACGCAGTATTTT. As protein: CASSVAGFQDTQYF.

The gene calls are TRBV6-5 and TRBJ2-5, with D unresolved. The J call is doubtful: the DNA matches TRBJ2-7 better. This CDR3 comprises 12 residues. The germline gives CDR1 MNHEY, CDR2 SVGAGI. The CDR3 region is CASKSSSYEQYF. The CDR3 DNA reads as TGTGCCAGCAAGAGTTCCTCCTACGAGCAGTACTTC.

This chain connects TRBV7-2 to TRBJ2-1, with TRBD2 matching over 11 bases. The CDR3 runs to 16 residues. The germline V gene encodes CDR1 SGHTA and CDR2 FQGNSA. V trimming: 0 bases; J trimming: 4 bases; junction bases outside the gene matches: 2. The CDR3 loop is CASSLASSGGYNEQFF. For the CDR3, the DNA is TGTGCCAGCAGCTTAGCCTCTAGCGGGGGGTACAATGAGCAGTTCTTC.

This sequence joins TRBV29-1 and TRBJ1-1; tentative D call: TRBD1 (5 bases). Germline lookup yields CDR1 SQVTM and CDR2 ANQGSEA. The V and J ends lost 7 bases and 5 bases respectively, with 14 bases between them. CDR3 length: 12 residues. DNA for the CDR3: TGCAGCGCTCGTGGGGGAGGGACTGAAGCTTTCTTT. Translating it yields CSARGGGTEAFF.

The chain couples TRBV29-1 to TRBJ2-1; the match to TRBD2 covers 8 bases. Looked up from germline, CDR1 is SQVTM and CDR2 is ANQGSEA. This CDR3 has 15 residues. CDR3 residues: CSLRSVAGLYNEQFF. The CDR3, as DNA: TGCAGTTTACGGTCGGTAGCGGGGTTATACAATGAGCAGTTCTTC.

This clone was seen a handful of times. The chain is built from TRBV9 and TRBJ2-4; 14 nucleotides align to TRBD2. The CDR3 is 16 residues long. With V trimmed by 4 bases and J by 8 bases, 8 bases remained unmatched. Germline lookup yields CDR1 SGDLS and CDR2 YYNGEE. This CDR3 is CASSSGTSGSTDIQYF. The CDR3, as DNA: TGTGCCAGCAGCTCCGGGACTAGCGGGAGTACGGACATTCAGTACTTC.

This clone has just a few counts. V gene TRBV28 combines with J gene TRBJ1-4; D unclear. V lost 3 bases and J 8 bases, leaving 7 bases between the germline ends. This CDR3 contains 12 residues. Germline V gene sequence: CDR1 MDHEN, CDR2 SYDVKM. CDR3 protein: CASSLAGEKLFF. The CDR3 DNA sequence: TGTGCCAGCAGTTTGGCAGGCGAAAAACTGTTTTTT.

This chain links TRBV4-2 with TRBJ2-7; D possibly corresponds to TRBD2 (6 bases). Germline CDR1 is LGHNA and CDR2 is YNFKEQ. The CDR3 has 16 residues. Trimming cost V 4 bases and J 2 bases, with 18 bases left between them. CDR3 nucleotides: TGTGCCAGCAGCCTCACTATGGGACTCTCCGCCTACGAGCAGTACTTC. Translated: CASSLTMGLSAYEQYF.

This chain uses TRBV6-6 with TRBJ2-2, with 8 bases lining up with TRBD2. With V trimmed by 7 bases and J by 5 bases, 9 bases remained unmatched. CDR3 size: 15 residues. CDR1 is MNHNY, CDR2 SVGAGI, per germline (reference sequence). CDR3 DNA: TGTGCCAGCATTCTCATAGCGGGAAGTACCGGGGAGCTGTTTTTT. Translating gives CASILIAGSTGELFF.

CDR3 coding DNA: TGCGCCAGCAGTAAACAGGGGGCGAACACTGAAGCTTTCTTT. This gives the protein CASSKQGANTEAFF. This rearrangement joins TRBV10-2 to TRBJ1-1; 9 bases align to TRBD1. Germline V gene sequence: CDR1 WSHSY, CDR2 SAAADI. Germline trimming cut 5 bases from V and 1 base from J; bases unmatched to any gene: 2. CDR3 size: 14 residues.

The genes are TRBV14 and TRBJ1-4, with 7 bases that match TRBD1. Looked up from germline, CDR1 is SGHDN and CDR2 is FVKESK. J gave up 6 bases and V 5 bases, and 9 bases lay outside the gene matches. There are 15 residues in the CDR3. CDR3 bases: TGTGCCAGCAGCGACCTAGGGGACAGCCATGAAAAACTGTTTTTT. Protein: CASSDLGDSHEKLFF. Full variable domain (remainder filled in from reference TRBV14 and TRBJ1-4): EAGVTQFPSHSVIEKGQTVTLRCDPISGHDNLYWYRRVMGKEIKFLLHFVKESKQDESGMPNNRFLAERTGGTYSTLKVQPAELEDSGVYFCASSDLGDSHEKLFFGSGTQLSVL.

Only a few counts were recorded for this clone. The chain couples TRBV19 to TRBJ2-7; the match to TRBD2 covers 8 bases. V was pared by 5 bases and J by 6 bases, with 6 bases of the junction left unmatched. Looked up from germline, CDR1 is LNHDA and CDR2 is SQIVND (reference sequence). The CDR3 runs to 13 residues. The CDR3 DNA sequence: TGTGCCAGTAGTCTGAGCGGGAGAAGCGAGCAGTACTTC. Protein: CASSLSGRSEQYF.